The following is a TCR beta chain sequence with its context. The antigen is not known. These data belong to a study of Ad26.COV2.S vaccination and SARS-CoV-2 variants. About the research overall: Each vaccinee took Ad26.COV2.S intramuscularly, once or twice 56 days apart.

Study findings and constraints: It is possible that the TCR breadth and depth analyses underestimated the total T cell responses. Vaccine recipients had higher spike-specific TCR breadth than placebo recipients.

As to treatment: around 19 received Ad26.COV2.S at low or high dose, single or two shots; several received placebo; per-sample allocation not given. It was on day 63 after the first vaccine or placebo injection that samples were taken. Produced via immunoSEQ multiplex PCR; TCRdb's table is partial and in-frame only. The sample lists 300,000 to 400,000 clones, approximately 86% occurring once. The CDR3 length is 16 residues. The clonotype originates from a person aged 18 to 65 who received the Ad26.COV2.S COVID-19 vaccine or a placebo. The sequencing here drew on peripheral blood, taken in a trial of Ad26.COV2.S vaccine versus placebo. V gene TRBV21-1 combines with J gene TRBJ2-1. TRBV21-1 is deemed a pseudogene. CDR3 DNA: TGTGCCAGCAGCCGTGTTCTAAAGGGTTCCTACAATGAGCAGTTCTTC. Translated: CASSRVLKGSYNEQFF.